What follows are 18 T cell receptor beta chains derived from one specimen sequenced in a study of OX40 agonist ivuxolimab in advanced cancers. TCRdb's table, derived via immunoSEQ multiplex PCR, lists solely in-frame clones and lacks some. The data hold 30,000 or so clones, with nearly 85% observed a single time. Sequencing used CD4+ or CD8+ T cells sorted from blood, obtained in a trial of the OX40 agonist ivuxolimab. Receptors originate from an adult with an advanced solid tumor such as melanoma, head and neck, liver or kidney cancer.

The chain has TRBV6-5 and TRBJ2-1; a possible D gene is TRBD2 (6 bases). CDR3 size: 13 residues. Germline V gene data show CDR1 as MNHEY and CDR2 as SVGAGI. The V end was cut by 8 bases, the J end by 5 bases, with 13 bases between. The CDR3 DNA reads as TGTGCCAGCTCTCTTAGCGGAGACAATGAGCAGTTCTTC. Its protein product is CASSLSGDNEQFF.

The rearrangement uses TRBV5-5 and TRBJ2-3; no firm D call. Germline V CDR1 and CDR2: SGHKS, YYEKEE (reference sequence). V was cut by 3 bases and J by 0 bases, with 11 bases left in between. The CDR3 consists of 15 residues. The CDR3, as DNA: TGTGCCAGCAGCTCGACCCCTATGAGCACAGATACGCAGTATTTT. Amino acids: CASSSTPMSTDTQYF.

In this sample, this clone turned up once. This chain links TRBV9 with TRBJ2-1; D is uncertain. This CDR3 comprises 15 residues. Germline values: CDR1 SGDLS, CDR2 YYNGEE. V lost 0 bases to trimming and J lost 1 base, with 8 bases between them. Here the CDR3 DNA reads TGTGCCAGCAGCGTAGCGCACTATTCCTACAATGAGCAGTTCTTC. Protein sequence: CASSVAHYSYNEQFF.

This sequence joins TRBV19 and TRBJ2-1; 8 bases line up with TRBD1. The CDR3 is 17 amino acids. Germline CDR1 reads LNHDA; CDR2 reads SQIVND (reference sequence). Losses at the gene ends were 3 bases for V and 6 bases for J; bases not matched to a gene: 13. The DNA for the CDR3 is TGTGCCAGTAGTATTACCGGAGGGGACAGGTTTTTCAATGAGCAGTTCTTC. It yields the protein CASSITGGDRFFNEQFF.

V gene TRBV6-1 combines with J gene TRBJ2-1; D possibly matches TRBD1 or TRBD2 (5 bases each). This CDR3 is 10 amino acids long. The V end lost 10 bases, the J end lost 9 bases, and 10 bases lay between the germline ends. Germline values: CDR1 MNHNS, CDR2 SASEGT. The CDR3 protein is CATGTAEQFF. CDR3 sequence (DNA): TGTGCCACTGGGACCGCTGAGCAGTTCTTC.

The chain carries TRBV9 and TRBJ1-2; D is perhaps TRBD1 (5 bases). The germline V gene has CDR1 SGDLS and CDR2 YYNGEE. The CDR3 runs 14 residues. V gave up 4 bases and J gave up 2 bases, with 12 bases separating them. The CDR3 reads CASSPGRVNYGYTF. The CDR3 DNA sequence: TGTGCCAGCAGCCCCGGCAGGGTGAACTATGGCTACACCTTC.

This clone was counted only a few times. The CDR3, as DNA: TGCAGTGCTAGGGGGAAGCCCCAGCATTTT. This sequence encodes CSARGKPQHF. The chain recombines TRBV20-1 with TRBJ1-5; D not resolved. The CDR3 loop spans 10 amino acids. Germline assignment: CDR1 DFQATT and CDR2 SNEGSKA (reference sequence). The ends were cut back, 3 bases at V and 8 bases at J, with 5 bases in the middle.

This sequence joins TRBV15 and TRBJ2-1, with D hard to call. The CDR3 loop spans 17 amino acids. V was clipped by 0 bases and J by 2 bases, with 14 bases between them. Germline CDR1 reads LNHNV; CDR2 reads YYDKDF (reference sequence). The CDR3, as DNA: TGTGCCACCAGCAGAGATCTGTCGGGTCCCCCCTACAATGAGCAGTTCTTC. Translating it yields CATSRDLSGPPYNEQFF.

This clone is a singleton in its sample. The chain recombines TRBV4-2 with TRBJ2-7; tentatively, D is TRBD2 (6 bases). Trimming took off 1 base at V and 4 bases at J, with 8 bases between the two ends. There are 13 residues in the CDR3. Germline CDR1 and CDR2: LGHNA and YNFKEQ. CDR3 nucleotides: TGTGCCAGCAGCCAAGTTGGGGGGTACGAGCAGTACTTC. Its protein product is CASSQVGGYEQYF.

V usage is TRBV7-8 and J usage is TRBJ2-5; 12 bases match TRBD2. Losses at the gene ends were 5 bases for V and 5 bases for J; bases not matched to a gene: 6. CDR3 length: 15 residues. CDR1 and CDR2 (germline): SGHVS, FQNEAQ. The CDR3 loop reads CASSMGLAGRETQYF. CDR3 DNA sequence: TGTGCCAGCAGCATGGGACTAGCGGGTCGTGAGACCCAGTACTTC.

This chain uses TRBV27 with TRBJ2-1; D not resolved. CDR3 size: 13 residues. Germline CDR1 MNHEY, CDR2 SMNVEV (reference sequence). V lost 8 bases and J 3 bases, leaving 11 bases between the germline ends. The CDR3 DNA reads TGTGCCAGCCTAGGCATGGACTACAATGAGCAGTTCTTC. This gives the protein CASLGMDYNEQFF.

V usage is TRBV27 and J usage is TRBJ2-7; TRBD1 might be the D (7 bases). The ends were cut back, 2 bases at V and 0 bases at J, with 11 bases in the middle. CDR1 MNHEY and CDR2 SMNVEV come from the germline V gene (reference sequence). This CDR3 has 15 residues. CDR3 region: CASSLAQGGSYEQYF. The CDR3 nucleotides are TGTGCCAGCAGTTTAGCCCAGGGGGGCTCCTACGAGCAGTACTTC.

The chain is built from TRBV29-1 and TRBJ2-1, with 7 nucleotides matching TRBD1. This CDR3 contains 13 residues. V lost 7 bases to trimming and J lost 3 bases; unmatched junction nucleotides: 6. Germline CDR1 SQVTM, CDR2 ANQGSEA. Here the CDR3 DNA reads TGCAGCGGGAACCGGGACAGCTACAATGAGCAGTTCTTC. Translated, it gives CSGNRDSYNEQFF.

This chain connects TRBV25-1 to TRBJ1-5, with D possibly matching TRBD1 (5 bases). This CDR3 comprises 17 residues. CDR1 is MGHDK, CDR2 SYGVNS, per germline. Trimming shortened V by 0 bases and J by 5 bases, and 17 bases separated the two germline ends. The CDR3: CASSEYEDPSRDQPQHF. The CDR3, as DNA: TGTGCCAGCAGTGAATACGAGGATCCCTCCAGGGATCAGCCCCAGCATTTT.

This clone was seen only a few times. This sequence joins TRBV5-1 and TRBJ2-3; 12 nucleotides match TRBD2. The length of the CDR3 is 18 residues. CDR1 and CDR2 (germline): SGHRS, YFSETQ. J was trimmed by 3 bases and V by 0 bases; bases with no gene match: 8. CDR3: CASSLGLAGALTTDTQYF. CDR3 DNA sequence: TGCGCCAGCAGCTTGGGACTAGCGGGGGCCTTGACGACAGATACGCAGTATTTT.

CDR3 nucleotides: TGTGCCAGCAGTACCCTCAGCCTCGTGGATACGCAGTATTTT. Amino acid sequence: CASSTLSLVDTQYF. J is TRBJ2-3 and V is TRBV6-1; D gene uncertain. Between the trimmed V and J ends, which lost 5 bases and 6 bases, there was a span of 15 bases. This CDR3 comprises 14 residues. Per germline, CDR1 MNHNS and CDR2 SASEGT.

This chain connects TRBV7-6 to TRBJ2-5; TRBD2 aligns across 13 bases. The J call may be incorrect, as the DNA end agrees better with TRBJ2-7. This CDR3 region has 18 residues. CDR1 and CDR2 (germline): SGHVS, FNYEAQ. The CDR3 reads CASSPTAGLAGDSYEQYF. CDR3 coding DNA: TGTGCCAGCAGCCCCACGGCCGGACTAGCGGGAGACTCCTACGAGCAGTACTTC.

The chain has TRBV29-1 and TRBJ1-3; the D gene is possibly TRBD1 (6 bases). CDR1 is SQVTM, CDR2 ANQGSEA, per germline. The CDR3 loop spans 13 amino acids. V gave up 4 bases and J gave up 4 bases, with 11 bases separating them. CDR3 DNA sequence: TGCAGCGTTGTGGACAGTCGCGGAAACACCATATATTTT. It codes for CSVVDSRGNTIYF.